A single T cell receptor (beta chain) is shown here with its context. Its target is not known. The sample is drawn from a study of T-cell memory formation after mild COVID-19. The length of the CDR3 is 10 residues. In germline, CDR1 is DFQATT, CDR2 SNEGSKA (reference sequence). Study-wide results and limits: Contracting clones from day 15 to 85 showed balanced CD4/CD8; later expanders favored CD4+.

MiXCR was run by TCRdb on the 5' RACE reads, yielding one entry per CDR3 protein. The sample records about 560,000 distinct CDR3 sequences, less than 25% being singletons. Sample: PBMCs or a T cell subset sorted from them (not recorded which). The chain links TRBV20-1 to TRBJ1-2, with 7 nucleotides matching TRBD1. The receptor's source is an adult woman who had mild COVID-19 (a few samples of this study predate the infection). Cell type and time point are not known. In DNA, the CDR3 is TGCATTCCCGAACAGGGGTGGAACACCTTC. Translated: CIPEQGWNTF.